This is a list of T cell receptor beta chains from one sample in a study of T cells in Graves' hyperthyroidism and ophthalmopathy. TCRdb redid the calling of the multiplex PCR reads with MiXCR, one entry per CDR3 protein. Of hundreds of thousands of distinct CDR3 sequences in the sample, around 15% are singletons; the top ten hold approximately 14%. Sequences were obtained from blood. Receptors were obtained from a woman aged 40-49 years with Graves' hyperthyroidism. Each CDR3 is given with its conserved first and last residue. Each record gives: clone size, J gene, V gene, D gene, CDR3 DNA, CDR3 protein. D genes are given only for firm matches. Size is stated for part of the rows, as once, few or many counts, or as a class when the clone is expanded.

size: few; J: TRBJ2-2; V: TRBV6-2/TRBV6-3; D: TRBD1; DNA: TGTGCCAGCAGTTACTCTAAGGACAGGGGGCTTAACACCGGGGAGCTGTTTTTT; CDR3: CASSYSKDRGLNTGELFF
size: NA; J: TRBJ2-5; V: TRBV20-1; D: NA; DNA: TGCAGTGCTAGAAGGATTGGGGGGCAAGAGACCCAGTACTTC; CDR3: CSARRIGGQETQYF
size: NA; J: TRBJ2-4; V: TRBV7-9; D: NA; DNA: TGTGCCAGCCACGATATATCGCAGCCTGAGTACTTC; CDR3: CASHDISQPEYF
size: few; J: TRBJ2-1; V: TRBV7-7; D: NA; DNA: TGTGCTAGTGCGGACGGGGGCAATGAGCAGTTCTTC; CDR3: CASADGGNEQFF
size: few; J: TRBJ1-1; V: TRBV19; D: NA; DNA: TGTGCCAGTAAAAGGGGGAGCGACACTGAAGCTTTCTTT; CDR3: CASKRGSDTEAFF
size: many; J: TRBJ2-6; V: TRBV28; D: NA; DNA: TGTGCCAGCAGTCCTGGGGGGCAGGGAAGGCCGGCAGGGGCCAACGTCCTGACTTTC; CDR3: CASSPGGQGRPAGANVLTF
size: many; J: TRBJ2-2; V: TRBV12-3/TRBV12-4; D: TRBD2; DNA: TGTGCCAGCAGTTCCCGGGGACTAGCGGGAGGGCCGAGGAACACCGGGGAGCTGTTTTTT; CDR3: CASSSRGLAGGPRNTGELFF
size: NA; J: TRBJ1-4; V: TRBV6-1; D: NA; DNA: TGTGCCAGCATGTCCGGGGAAAAACTGTTTTTT; CDR3: CASMSGEKLFF
size: many; J: TRBJ2-3; V: TRBV7-8; D: TRBD2; DNA: TGTGCCAGCAGCTTTCCCCTACTAGCGGAGAGCACAGATACGCAGTATTTT; CDR3: CASSFPLLAESTDTQYF
size: many; J: TRBJ2-2; V: TRBV13; D: TRBD2; DNA: TGTGCCAGCAGCGGGCTAGCGGGATTGGACGGGGAGCTGTTTTTT; CDR3: CASSGLAGLDGELFF
size: many; J: TRBJ2-7; V: TRBV20-1; D: NA; DNA: TGCAGTGCTAGATCAGGGGCTAGCGCCTCCTACGAGCAGTACTTC; CDR3: CSARSGASASYEQYF
size: many; J: TRBJ1-1; V: TRBV6-2/TRBV6-3; D: NA; DNA: TGTGCCAGCAGTATCCGGGAGGAATACACTGAAGCTTTCTTT; CDR3: CASSIREEYTEAFF
size: few; J: TRBJ1-5; V: TRBV6-1; D: NA; DNA: TGTGCCAGCATCGCGGACAGTAGCAATCAGCCCCAGCATTTT; CDR3: CASIADSSNQPQHF
size: many; J: TRBJ1-5; V: TRBV28; D: TRBD1; DNA: TGTGCCAGCACTCTTAGCCGGGACAGGGTCTTCGGCAATCAGCCCCAGCATTTT; CDR3: CASTLSRDRVFGNQPQHF
size: many; J: TRBJ1-1; V: TRBV11-2; D: NA; DNA: TGTGCCAGCAGCTTGACAGTTTTGGACACTGAAGCTTTCTTT; CDR3: CASSLTVLDTEAFF
size: few; J: TRBJ1-1; V: TRBV20-1; D: NA; DNA: TGCAGTGCTGGAGCGAACACTGAAGCTTTCTTT; CDR3: CSAGANTEAFF
size: few; J: TRBJ1-5; V: TRBV7-2; D: NA; DNA: TGTGCCAGCAGCCCTATCCAGGGGCGAGGTCAGCCCCAGCATTTT; CDR3: CASSPIQGRGQPQHF
size: few; J: TRBJ2-1; V: TRBV5-4; D: TRBD2; DNA: TGTGCCAGCAGCCCGTCGGGACTAGCGGGAGCGGATGAGCAGTTCTTC; CDR3: CASSPSGLAGADEQFF
size: many; J: TRBJ2-7; V: TRBV28; D: NA; DNA: TGTGCCGCTGGGTTGGGGGGGCGTTGGATCGAGCAGTACTTC; CDR3: CAAGLGGRWIEQYF
size: NA; J: TRBJ1-3; V: TRBV12-3/TRBV12-4; D: TRBD1; DNA: TGTGCCAGCAGTTCGCGTCAGGGGGTCGGAAACACCATATATTTT; CDR3: CASSSRQGVGNTIYF